The T cell receptor beta chain under discussion was sequenced for a study of blood T cells in healthy people across ages. In the study overall: With template switching, about one barcoded beta molecule was captured per two T cells.

A second PCR of 7 to 11 cycles used a sample-barcoded 5' primer and a J-beta primer mix. TCRdb passed the 5' RACE reads through MiXCR, listing each CDR3 protein once. The sample consists of 550,000 to 600,000 distinct CDR3 sequences, 40% to 55% of them appearing once. This clonotype was detected only once. One end of the junction varies from germline; a read error may be responsible. The germline gives CDR1 SGHAT, CDR2 FQDESV (reference sequence). The CDR3 loop spans 18 amino acids. Peripheral blood was drawn, roughly 10 milliliters per donor. Researchers report isolating at least 6 million PBMCs per sample.

The sequence derives from an elderly man in good health. Specimen: blood. The chain combines TRBV11-1 with TRBJ2-4, with D possibly being TRBD1 (5 bases). The CDR3 spells CTSSLGQAVPLAKNIQYF. CDR3 nucleotides: TGTACCAGCAGCCTAGGACAAGCAGTACCATTAGCCAAAAACATTCAGTACTTC.